This T cell receptor (beta chain) came from a study of T-cell reconstitution after alpha-beta-depleted transplantation in children. General study results and limits: Certain patients had high TCRbeta diversity at day 60, and it came from recipient T cells and thymic progenitors that survived. Reportedly, alpha-beta T cells present about two months post-transplant originated from several hundred expanded clones of graft origin. Diversity and T-cell counts at one year after transplant derived mostly from new T cells.

Construction of the TCRbeta library involved unique molecular identifiers. Each CDR3 protein is one row after TCRdb ran MiXCR on the PCR reads. This sample has about 980,000 distinct CDR3 sequences, with roughly 29% found just once. As to this clonotype: Its antigen is not identified.

V lost 5 bases and J 1 base, leaving 16 bases between the germline ends. The CDR3 length is 16 residues. Germline CDR1 reads MNHEY; CDR2 reads SMNVEV (reference sequence). The TCR was taken from a boy under three years old who had a stem cell transplant for SCID, so the T cells may come from the graft donor. Source: PBMCs, mostly from graft donor cells, taken 360 days after TCRalphabeta/CD19-depleted stem cell transplant. The gene calls are TRBV27 and TRBJ2-3; tentative D call: TRBD2 (5 bases). The DNA of the CDR3 is TGTGCCAGCAGTCCCCAAGGACCCGGGGGCACAGATACGCAGTATTTT. Amino acids: CASSPQGPGGTDTQYF.